A selection of T cell receptor beta chains follows, all from one sample in a study of cytomegalovirus exposure and HLA in healthy donors. Libraries were prepared by immunoSEQ multiplex PCR; TCRdb keeps only in-frame clonotypes and omits some of them. The table records around 88,000 clones, approximately 79% of them present only once. The sequencing sample was made of PBMCs. These receptor sequences come from a male donor in good health and CMV-seronegative. Both conserved end residues are part of each CDR3.

V gene	CDR3 length	J gene	CDR3 protein
TRBV9	12	TRBJ2-1	CASSVDQVKQFF
TRBV30	14	TRBJ1-2	CAWSVRGAYYGYTF
TRBV6-1	15	TRBJ1-1	CASSLEGARVTEAFF
TRBV28	11	TRBJ2-1	CASSPLREQFF
TRBV29-1	13	TRBJ2-7	CSVVGGVGYEQYF
TRBV27	14	TRBJ2-7	CASSQGEHSYEQYF
TRBV28	14	TRBJ1-5	CASRQVPGNQPQHF
TRBV28	19	TRBJ2-1	CASSLLALSGTPSYNEQFF
TRBV29-1	14	TRBJ1-5	CSVAQGGSNQPQHF
TRBV4-2	14	TRBJ1-2	CASSLTGDNYGYTF
TRBV4-3	15	TRBJ2-7	CASSQARTSLYEQYF
TRBV27	14	TRBJ1-2	CASSLRSQAYGYTF
TRBV6-1	16	TRBJ1-3	CASSEGDRERRNTIYF
TRBV2	14	TRBJ2-1	CARNRDRSYNEQFF
TRBV20-1	11	TRBJ2-1	CSASRGTEQFF
TRBV6-1	13	TRBJ2-2	CASTPAGTGELFF
TRBV12-2	14	TRBJ2-2	CASRPQLGTGELFF
TRBV25-1	12	TRBJ1-2	CASRSGYYGYTF
TRBV6-6	15	TRBJ1-1	CASSLGQGSPTEAFF
TRBV27	17	TRBJ1-2	CASSPLHSTGKVLGYTF
TRBV15	14	TRBJ2-7	CATSRDVSAYEQYF
TRBV15	13	TRBJ2-7	CATSVSADYEQYF
TRBV5-1	15	TRBJ2-7	CASSFVAGGLYEQYF
TRBV27	15	TRBJ2-3	CASSLQGATADTQYF
TRBV7-9	14	TRBJ1-2	CASTPNQEPYGYTF
TRBV6-5	13	TRBJ1-3	CASSYSSQNTIYF
TRBV7-9	15	TRBJ1-1	CASSSNPAGVTEAFF
TRBV14	17	TRBJ2-1	CASSPRGGISTYNEQFF
TRBV30	15	TRBJ1-2	CAWAPVWAGNYGYTF
TRBV12-5	16	TRBJ2-7	CASGFTTGTVTYEQYF
TRBV27	13	TRBJ2-7	CASSYRLAGEQYF
TRBV7-2	15	TRBJ1-5	CASSLDGRLDQPQHF
TRBV29-1	13	TRBJ1-4	CSVLGGSDEKLFF
TRBV30	19	TRBJ1-1	CAWSGDKSLSHYQNTEAFF
TRBV28	14	TRBJ1-2	CASSLGQGLGGYTF
TRBV5-4	13	TRBJ2-2	CASTTKPTGELFF
TRBV4-3	15	TRBJ1-2	CASSQAGTGAYGYTF
TRBV30	12	TRBJ1-1	CAWSGTWTEAFF
TRBV19	14	TRBJ2-7	CASSSQAVNYEQYF
TRBV7-6	13	TRBJ2-7	CASSLASGGEQYF
TRBV5-1	16	TRBJ2-7	CASSLARGLAGAQQYF
TRBV6-5	14	TRBJ2-2	CASSYSGQPGELFF
TRBV30	12	TRBJ2-7	CAWSGTGREQYF
TRBV6-1	14	TRBJ2-7	CASRTGTAVYEQYF
TRBV11-2	14	TRBJ2-7	CASSLTGASYEQYF
TRBV30	14	TRBJ1-3	CAWSSGSSGNTIYF
TRBV19	18	TRBJ2-3	CASSIRGLAGASTDTQYF
TRBV30	12	NA	CAWNRGAYEQYF
TRBV27	14	TRBJ2-2	CASSLSRNTGELFF
TRBV11-2	16	TRBJ2-7	CASSLWGGQGADEQYF
TRBV6-5	14	TRBJ2-2	CASSPGQGRGELFF
TRBV5-1	16	TRBJ2-1	CASSLWERRDYNEQFF
TRBV9	18	TRBJ2-7	CASSVGSGRTNPLYEQYF
TRBV6-1	15	TRBJ1-5	CASRPGQGSNQPQHF